This T cell receptor beta chain comes out of a study of blood T cell repertoires in COVID-19 (dated by TCRdb to between 2020 and 2021). Some background on the complete study: Samples covering the acute and convalescent phases of COVID-19 were provided by collaborators in the United States, Italy and Spain. The repertoires were released in a freely available public database meant as a resource for research on the immune response to SARS-CoV-2. Where HLA class I and class II types were available, the types were taken from metadata supplied by the sample provider, not from assay-based typing. Sample metadata almost always included a de-identified subject ID, COVID-19 status, age in years and sex. The material from the prospective study consisted of cDNA or gDNA derived from T cells, B-cell-depleted T cells, or PBMCs. The dataset comprised deeply sampled blood TCRbeta repertoires from subjects exposed to, actively infected with, or recovered from COVID-19. Samples were obtained from the ongoing ImmuneRACE study (first 160 participants) and from 1,254 subjects provided by 6 global collaborators. Paper-wide results and their limitations: Clinical and demographic metadata were provided uncurated, with the amount varying by source and participant.

CDR3 length: 13 amino acids, cysteine to phenylalanine. The read is trimmed to its CDR3 DNA, 39 bases read in frame from base 1. The germline V gene (reference sequence) supplies CDR1 SEHNR and CDR2 FQNEAQ. V gives up 8 bases and J gives up 5 bases, and the segment between their germline ends measures 15 bases. The immunoSEQ Assay, a bias-controlled multiplex PCR, was used to amplify TCRbeta CDR3 regions from genomic DNA. Concerning the study's data processing: Nucleated cell counts per sample were estimated from amplification of reference gene primers within the assay. Sequence reads were collapsed and filtered to measure the absolute abundance of every unique TCRbeta CDR3 rearrangement. For each sample, productive Simpson clonality was calculated by taking the square root of Simpson's diversity index across productive rearrangements. Sourced from immuneACCESS, this table was stored by TCRdb with only in-frame sequences that have V and J called. A share of the clones is absent; for the studies checked, an unresolved V gene accounts for under half, and the remainder has no known explanation. That table is the source of V, J and clone size, and D and trimming were worked out from the DNA. The sample table records approximately 140,000 clones; roughly 88% of these occur just once. Around 8% of the sample comes from the top ten.

About this clone: No antigen is known for it. Within one base of it there is no much larger clone, and no base qualities were kept.

In Seattle, one collaborating source enrolled patients while the infection was active and tracked those patients longitudinally over the course of disease. Each collaborating institution followed its own protocols to collect whole blood in K2EDTA tubes. For TCRbeta analysis, collaborators shipped samples as frozen whole blood, isolated PBMCs, or DNA extracted from either of those sample types. This receptor chain uses TRBV7-9 and TRBJ1-1, and possibly TRBD1, on 5 matching bases. Specimen: peripheral blood. The TCR sequence derives from a woman aged 55-69 years with COVID-19, enrolled during active disease. The DNA is as follows: TGTGCCAGCTCAATGGCAGGGTTGACTGAAGCTTTCTTT. It encodes CASSMAGLTEAFF.